These 29 T cell receptor beta chains were sequenced from one sample in a study of blood T cells in healthy people across ages. Alongside a J-beta primer mix, a sample-barcoded 5' primer served in a second PCR lasting 7 to 11 cycles. TCRdb redid the calling of the 5' RACE reads with MiXCR, one entry per CDR3 protein. Among some 1.5 million distinct CDR3 sequences listed, 28% were seen once. Sequencing input: blood. The receptors stem from a woman in her thirties in good health.

This clonotype was found a few times. The J gene is TRBJ2-2, the V gene TRBV20-1; TRBD2 agrees at 11 bases. V lost 6 bases and J lost 5; bases outside the gene matches: 17. CDR1 DFQATT and CDR2 SNEGSKA come from the germline V gene (reference sequence). There are 18 residues in the CDR3. This CDR3 is CSALASGGNLQGTGELFF. The CDR3 bases are TGCAGTGCCTTGGCTAGCGGGGGGAATTTACAAGGGACCGGGGAGCTGTTTTTT.

This clonotype has a count of ten or more. The V call is TRBV5-4, the J call TRBJ2-7; 8 nucleotides align to TRBD2. This CDR3 is 14 amino acids long. Per germline, CDR1 SGHNT and CDR2 YYREEE (reference sequence). With 0 bases clipped from V and 7 bases from J, the junction kept 6 bases outside the gene matches. Here the CDR3 reads CASSLEFGGGEQYF. In DNA form, the CDR3 reads TGTGCCAGCAGCTTGGAATTCGGGGGGGGTGAGCAGTACTTC.

The genes are TRBV6-6 and TRBJ2-5, with TRBD2 identical over 9 bases. Germline CDR1 and CDR2: MNHNY and SVGAGI (reference sequence). V gave up 1 base and J gave up 4 bases; unmatched junction bases: 7. This CDR3 spans 16 amino acids. For the CDR3, the DNA is TGTGCCAGCAGTTACTGGGTAGCGGGGGATCGAGAGACCCAGTACTTC. Translation gives CASSYWVAGDRETQYF.

This clonotype was observed a few times. This chain joins TRBV7-2 and TRBJ2-7; TRBD1 or TRBD2 may be the D gene (7 bases each). The germline V and J ends were trimmed by 7 bases and 1 base, with 11 bases remaining between them. There are 13 residues in the CDR3. The germline V gene encodes CDR1 SGHTA and CDR2 FQGNSA. The CDR3, as DNA: TGTGCCAGCACCCAGGGGGGGTCCTACGAGCAGTACTTC. Translating gives CASTQGGSYEQYF.

With regard to this clonotype: This may stem from a read error, because a much larger clone lies one nucleotide away. This chain connects TRBV7-9 to TRBJ1-1, with no clear D. The CDR3 length is 14 residues. CDR1 is SEHNR, CDR2 FQNEAQ, per germline (reference sequence). V was cut by 5 bases and J by 3 bases, with 13 bases left in between. CDR3 DNA: TGTGCCAGCAGCCCCGGGTTGGACGACACTGAAGCTTTCTTT. Its translation is CASSPGLDDTEAFF.

The chain joins TRBV6-6 to TRBJ1-2; D might be TRBD1 (5 bases). CDR1 and CDR2 (germline): MNHNY, SVGAGI (reference sequence). V was shortened by 8 bases and J by 5 bases, with 18 bases between the two germline ends. The CDR3 is 14 amino acids. CDR3 in amino acids: CASSPSGPAYGYTF. As DNA, the CDR3 is TGTGCCAGCTCACCATCAGGGCCGGCTTATGGCTACACCTTC.

This clonotype was observed at least ten times. This sequence joins TRBV7-2 and TRBJ2-7; 14 bases map to TRBD2. Germline loops: CDR1 SGHTA, CDR2 FQGNSA. Germline trimming cut 3 bases from V and 5 bases from J; bases unmatched to any gene: 9. The CDR3 extends over 17 amino acids. The CDR3: CASSLTGTSGSGNEQYF. CDR3 nucleotide sequence: TGTGCCAGCAGCTTGACCGGGACTAGCGGGAGTGGGAACGAGCAGTACTTC.

This clonotype has a count of ten or more. CDR3 coding DNA: TGCAGTGCTAGCCGGGCCGCCTATGGCTACACCTTC. The encoded protein is CSASRAAYGYTF. V is TRBV20-1 and J is TRBJ1-2; D not resolved. V gave up 3 bases and J gave up 4 bases, with 9 bases separating them. In germline, CDR1 is DFQATT, CDR2 SNEGSKA (reference sequence). CDR3 length: 12 residues.

V and J are TRBV11-2 and TRBJ2-3; D might be TRBD2 (7 bases). The CDR3 contains 16 residues. Trimming removed 2 bases from V and 2 bases from J, with 14 bases in between. Germline CDR1 is SGHAT and CDR2 is FQNNGV. DNA for the CDR3: TGTGCCAGCAGCTTACTCGGGGGGCCTTACACAGATACGCAGTATTTT. Protein: CASSLLGGPYTDTQYF.

This clonotype came up a few times. V and J are TRBV10-2 and TRBJ1-2, with TRBD1 matching 7 bases. The germline gives CDR1 WSHSY, CDR2 SAAADI. This CDR3 comprises 14 residues. Unmatched junction bases numbered 9, after V lost 6 bases and J lost 5 bases. The CDR3 DNA reads TGCGCCAGCAGGGCCGGGACAGAGATTTATGGCTACACCTTC. Its protein product is CASRAGTEIYGYTF.

This chain joins TRBV24-1 and TRBJ2-7, with D possibly matching TRBD2 (7 bases). Germline assignment: CDR1 KGHDR and CDR2 SFDVKD. This CDR3 comprises 15 residues. Trimming shortened V by 5 bases and J by 7 bases, and 20 bases separated the two germline ends. The CDR3: CATSGGGGRYNEQYF. The CDR3, as DNA: TGTGCCACCAGTGGGGGAGGGGGACGGTACAATGAGCAGTACTTC.

The rearrangement links TRBV20-1 to TRBJ2-1; D perhaps matches TRBD2 (6 bases). V was clipped by 1 base and J by 5 bases, with 18 bases between them. Germline V gives CDR1 DFQATT, CDR2 SNEGSKA (reference sequence). The CDR3 is 16 residues long. CDR3 bases: TGCAGTGCTAGAGCCTCTAGGGTAGCGGTGGACAATGAGCAGTTCTTC. Translating it yields CSARASRVAVDNEQFF.

This clonotype appeared once. V and J are TRBV28 and TRBJ1-2, with TRBD1 identical over 7 bases. The CDR3 loop spans 14 amino acids. CDR1 MDHEN and CDR2 SYDVKM come from the germline V gene. Losses at the gene ends were 6 bases for V and 1 base for J; bases not matched to a gene: 5. DNA of the CDR3: TGTGCCAGCAGGGCTGACAGGGTTAACTATGGCTACACCTTC. This translates into CASRADRVNYGYTF.

This clonotype was seen at least ten times. The chain uses TRBV29-1 and TRBJ2-3, with 7 bases fitting TRBD2. There are 11 residues in the CDR3. From germline, CDR1 is SQVTM and CDR2 ANQGSEA. V was clipped by 7 bases and J by 6 bases; unmatched bases: 4. The CDR3 sequence is CSAGRVDTQYF. The CDR3 nucleotides are TGCAGCGCGGGGAGGGTGGATACGCAGTATTTT.

This chain uses TRBV29-1 with TRBJ2-7, with D perhaps matching TRBD2 (5 bases). Trimming took 4 bases from V and 3 from J, leaving 22 bases between them. The CDR3 totals 16 residues. From germline, CDR1 is SQVTM and CDR2 ANQGSEA. Written as DNA, the CDR3 is TGCAGCGTTGGAGGGCTCGGGCGGGTGCTCTACTACGAGCAGTACTTC. Amino acids: CSVGGLGRVLYYEQYF.

The chain combines TRBV9 with TRBJ2-1; tentatively, D is TRBD2 (5 bases). CDR1 and CDR2 (germline): SGDLS, YYNGEE. This CDR3 is 14 amino acids long. V was trimmed by 4 bases and J by 8 bases, leaving 16 bases between them. This CDR3 reads CASSFSRLADEQFF. The CDR3 DNA is TGTGCCAGCAGCTTCTCCCGCCTAGCCGATGAGCAGTTCTTC.

Comment on this clonotype: At one end the junction does not follow the germline gene, possibly because of a read error. The chain uses TRBV2 and TRBJ2-5; D remains ambiguous. The CDR3 runs 11 residues. Germline CDR1 and CDR2: SNHLY and FYNNEI. The CDR3, as DNA: TGTGCCAGCAGTGAGCAAGCCACCCAGTACTTT. Protein sequence: CASSEQATQYF.

V gene TRBV20-1 combines with J gene TRBJ2-7; D possibly matches TRBD1 or TRBD2 (6 bases each). This CDR3 has 15 amino acids. Germline CDR1 reads DFQATT; CDR2 reads SNEGSKA (reference sequence). Trimming took off 0 bases at V and 6 bases at J, with 18 bases between the two ends. DNA for the CDR3: TGCAGTGCTAGAGACGGGGGCAGGGGTTTTACCGAGCAGTACTTC. Protein: CSARDGGRGFTEQYF.

V is TRBV7-9 and J is TRBJ1-5; 7 nucleotides match TRBD1. Germline V gene lookup returns CDR1 SEHNR and CDR2 FQNEAQ (reference sequence). There are 15 residues in the CDR3. V gave up 1 base and J gave up 4 bases; unmatched junction bases: 4. CDR3 nucleotides: TGTGCCAGCAGCTTAGGTGGGGGACAGAATCAGCCCCAGCATTTT. Its protein is CASSLGGGQNQPQHF.

CDR3 bases: TGTGCCAGCAGTCCGGTATCGACTAGCGGGGGCACAGATACGCAGTATTTT. Translation gives CASSPVSTSGGTDTQYF. The chain recombines TRBV3-1 with TRBJ2-3, with 11 bases aligning to TRBD2. J gave up 1 base and V 6 bases, and 9 bases lay outside the gene matches. CDR1 and CDR2 from the germline V gene are LGHDT and YNNKEL (reference sequence). The CDR3 loop spans 17 amino acids.

The chain joins TRBV5-1 to TRBJ1-1; TRBD1 agrees at 7 bases. The V gene end was trimmed by 6 bases and the J gene end by 7 bases; junction bases not matched to a gene: 12. Germline loops: CDR1 SGHRS, CDR2 YFSETQ. The CDR3 loop spans 14 amino acids. The CDR3 region is CASTPTGLGSEAFF. The DNA for the CDR3 is TGCGCCAGCACCCCGACAGGGTTGGGTAGTGAAGCTTTCTTT.

The V call is TRBV18, the J call TRBJ2-7; no definite D call. The length of the CDR3 is 14 residues. CDR1 and CDR2 (germline): KGHSH, LQKENI. Trimming took 2 bases from V and 0 from J, leaving 8 bases between them. The CDR3 DNA reads as TGTGCCAGCTCACCAGGGCAGGACTCCTACGAGCAGTACTTC. Protein: CASSPGQDSYEQYF.

This clonotype has only a few counts. This chain uses TRBV7-9 with TRBJ2-1; tentative D call: TRBD2 (6 bases). The CDR3 has 17 amino acids. The V gene lost 2 bases and the J gene lost 2 bases, with 16 bases spanning the gap. CDR1 and CDR2 (germline): SEHNR, FQNEAQ (reference sequence). CDR3 amino acids: CASSLQGGAATYNEQFF. DNA of the CDR3: TGTGCCAGCAGCTTACAGGGAGGAGCGGCGACCTACAATGAGCAGTTCTTC.

This sequence joins TRBV29-1 and TRBJ1-1; D is uncertain. CDR3 length equals 12 residues. With 3 bases removed from V and 7 bases from J, the gap between germline ends came to 12 bases. CDR1 and CDR2 from the germline V gene are SQVTM and ANQGSEA. The CDR3 region has the DNA TGCAGCGTTGAGGCTGGGCAGATTGAAGCTTTCTTT. Amino acids: CSVEAGQIEAFF.

The chain combines TRBV20-1 with TRBJ2-7, with D unresolved. Per the germline V gene, CDR1 is DFQATT and CDR2 is SNEGSKA (reference sequence). Trimming left V 6 bases short and J 0 bases short, with 12 bases between. This CDR3 has 13 residues. The CDR3 DNA sequence: TGCAGTGCGGCCGACGCCAGCTCCTACGAGCAGTACTTC. Translation: CSAADASSYEQYF.

The rearrangement links TRBV3-1 to TRBJ2-1; D is unclear. Germline CDR1 LGHDT, CDR2 YNNKEL (reference sequence). The length of the CDR3 is 11 residues. V lost 6 bases and J lost 8, with 8 bases in between. The CDR3, as DNA: TGTGCCAGCAGTCTCAAGTATGAGCAGTTCTTC. This codes for CASSLKYEQFF.

This clonotype was seen a few times. The germline gene is not matched at one end of the junction; a read error may be the cause. V and J are TRBV2 and TRBJ2-5; no firm D call. The CDR3 length is 13 residues. Germline V gene data show CDR1 as SNHLY and CDR2 as FYNNEI. CDR3 region: CAGREVVGETQYF. As DNA, the CDR3 is TGTGCCGGCAGAGAGGTGGTAGGGGAGACCCAGTACTTC.

This clonotype was counted only a few times. This chain joins TRBV24-1 and TRBJ2-3; D remains unclear. This CDR3 region has 11 residues. V was pared by 4 bases and J by 6 bases, with 4 bases between. Germline-derived CDR1 and CDR2 are KGHDR and SFDVKD. CDR3 coding DNA: TGTGCCACCAGTGACCGGGATACGCAGTATTTT. Residues: CATSDRDTQYF.

The J gene is TRBJ1-6, the V gene TRBV5-1; D unclear. Trimming pared 3 bases from V and 13 bases from J, leaving 20 bases between. CDR1 and CDR2 from the germline V gene are SGHRS and YFSETQ. The CDR3 consists of 15 residues. CDR3 loop: CASSYEAEVKAPLHF. The CDR3 bases are TGCGCCAGCAGCTACGAGGCCGAGGTGAAGGCGCCCCTCCACTTT.